The sequence of this TCR beta chain was determined in a study of T cell changes during pregnancy in multiple sclerosis. Profiled with immunoSEQ multiplex PCR; TCRdb holds only in-frame clones, not every one. Of tens of thousands of clones listed, 92% are singletons. This clone was counted once. The TCR comes from a female donor in good health, enrolled as a control in a pregnancy study. Sequencing was performed on peripheral blood, taken in the first trimester of pregnancy.

Written as DNA, the CDR3 is TGTGCCAGCAGCTTAGCGGGGGGCGGCTACACCTTC. Encoded protein: CASSLAGGGYTF. This chain joins TRBV11-3 and TRBJ1-2, with D perhaps TRBD1 (6 bases). Germline-derived CDR1 and CDR2 are SGHNT and YENEEA. Trimming removed 1 base at V and 8 bases at J, with 8 bases between. This CDR3 comprises 12 residues.